The entry that follows covers one TCR beta chain sequence. The record originates from a study of shared clonotypes between healthy human individuals. The J segment lost 4 bases and the V segment lost 2 bases, leaving 2 bases of the junction unmatched. CDR3 length: 15 residues. CDR1 and CDR2 (germline): SGHDT, YYEEEE. Profiling relied on immunoSEQ multiplex PCR, and the TCRdb table lists in-frame clones only, not all of them. The table lists hundreds of thousands of clones, around 77% of them singletons, with around 13% in the top ten. The TCR was taken from a woman in her thirties or forties in good health. Some clones in this sample may be carry-over from other donors' samples. Material for sequencing was PBMCs. The chain couples TRBV5-6 to TRBJ2-1; 11 bases align to TRBD2. The CDR3 DNA reads as TGTGCCAGCAGCTTTAGACTAGCGGGATACAATGAGCAGTTCTTC. Translating it yields CASSFRLAGYNEQFF.